This T cell receptor (beta chain) was profiled in a study of spatial heterogeneity in lung cancer. The time point here: sample taken at primary tumor resection. Sequencing of whole RNA from tumor, nontumor lung or frozen PBMC involved no sorting. Using its own MiXCR run on the 5' RACE reads, TCRdb lists one record per CDR3 protein. This table holds 60,000 or so distinct CDR3 sequences, about 6.6% found once. This clonotype was found many times. Its antigen is as yet unknown. Germline V lookup: CDR1 MDHEN, CDR2 SYDVKM. The CDR3 totals 16 residues. Germline trimming cut 3 bases from V and 2 bases from J; bases unmatched to any gene: 9. Study-wide findings and caveats: Tumor TCRs that were ubiquitous and expanded showed up in blood more at resection than follow-up.

The origin of this receptor is a female donor with early-stage non-small cell lung cancer. This chain connects TRBV28 to TRBJ2-7; 8 bases are a match to TRBD2. The starting material was PBMCs, obtained at surgery. The CDR3 loop is CASSLILAESPYEQYF. The CDR3 nucleotides are TGTGCCAGCAGTTTGATACTAGCGGAATCCCCCTACGAGCAGTACTTC.